The source of this T cell receptor beta chain is a study of blood T cell repertoires in COVID-19. Concerning this clone: This same CDR3 is encoded by further DNA sequences in the sample.

The data were produced by immunoSEQ multiplex PCR, yet TCRdb's version contains in-frame clones alone and is incomplete. Among around 200,000 clones listed, 89% were seen once. This CDR3 is 13 amino acids long. Germline-derived CDR1 and CDR2 are MNHEY and SMNVEV (reference sequence). The V end was cut by 4 bases, the J end by 1 base, with 7 bases between. The specimen was PBMCs or T cells enriched from blood (not recorded which). The receptor's source is a woman under 30 who had recovered from COVID-19. The chain links TRBV27 to TRBJ1-1; a possible D gene is TRBD1 (5 bases). The CDR3 spells CASSWGGNTEAFF. The CDR3 DNA reads as TGTGCCAGCAGTTGGGGGGGGAACACTGAAGCTTTCTTT.